The rows below give T cell receptor beta chains drawn from one sample of a study of blood T cells in healthy people across ages. In TCRdb, the 5' RACE reads were re-called with MiXCR into one record per CDR3 protein. The repertoire holds over 1,500,000 distinct CDR3 sequences, with just under 50% as singletons. The sequenced sample consisted of blood. The receptors were gathered from a woman aged 40 to 50 in good health. Both conserved end residues are part of each CDR3. D genes are given only for firm matches. Where a row states a size, it is once, few, many or the class of an expanded clone; other rows omit it.

j_call | clone_size | d_call | v_call | cdr3_nt | cdr3_aa
TRBJ1-2 | NA | NA | TRBV28 | TGTGCCAGCAGTTCCGGAACTTACTATGGCTACACCTTC | CASSSGTYYGYTF
TRBJ2-5 | few | NA | TRBV5-1 | TGCGCCAGCAGCGACCTCAGGGCAGACCAAGAGACCCAGTACTTC | CASSDLRADQETQYF
TRBJ2-1 | many | NA | TRBV29-1 | TGCAGCGTCCCAAGGGGGGCGAGTCTTGAGCAGTTCTTC | CSVPRGASLEQFF
TRBJ2-5 | NA | NA | TRBV12-3/TRBV12-4 | TGTGCCAGCAGTCGCCCCGCAACGGAGACCCAGTACTTC | CASSRPATETQYF
TRBJ1-5 | few | TRBD1 | TRBV7-2 | TGTGCCAGCAGCTTAAGGACAGGGGCTGTTCAGCCCCAGCATTTT | CASSLRTGAVQPQHF
TRBJ2-5 | many | NA | TRBV5-1 | TGCGCCAGCAGCTTGGCCATGGAGACCCAGTACTTC | CASSLAMETQYF
TRBJ2-5 | NA | TRBD1 | TRBV7-7 | TGTGCTAGCAGCCTCTCCGGGACAGGGCTCCAAGAGACCCAGTACTTC | CASSLSGTGLQETQYF
TRBJ1-1 | NA | TRBD1 | TRBV5-1 | TGCACCAGTAGGACAGGACCGATGAACACTGAAGCTTTCTTT | CTSRTGPMNTEAFF
TRBJ1-2 | NA | NA | TRBV27 | TGTGCCAGCAGTTTGGGAGAGGACGTTCTTCATGGCTACACCTTC | CASSLGEDVLHGYTF
TRBJ1-6 | NA | TRBD1 | TRBV27 | TGTGCCAGCAGTCCACTTGACAGGGGCAATCGCTATAATTCACCCCTCCACTTT | CASSPLDRGNRYNSPLHF
TRBJ2-1 | NA | NA | TRBV4-2 | TGTGCCAGCAGCCAAGGTGCTTCGAGAGAGGAGCAGTTCTTC | CASSQGASREEQFF
TRBJ2-7 | NA | NA | TRBV27 | TGTGCCAGCAGTCTAGGGGGGCCGGGACAGCGTTCTTCGGGCGAGCAGTACTTC | CASSLGGPGQRSSGEQYF
TRBJ2-5 | NA | TRBD1 | TRBV2 | TGTGCCAGCGGGGGACAGGGTTTGTCCCGAGAGACCCAGTACTTC | CASGGQGLSRETQYF
TRBJ2-5 | few | TRBD1 | TRBV29-1 | TGCAGCGTGGGGACAGCCTCCTCTGACCAAGAGACCCAGTACTTC | CSVGTASSDQETQYF
TRBJ2-3 | NA | NA | TRBV20-1 | TGCAGTGCTCCCTACCGACTGGTCTCCGGAGATACGCAGTATTTT | CSAPYRLVSGDTQYF
TRBJ1-2 | few | NA | TRBV5-1 | TGCGCCAGCAGGCTCTCCAGGGTTAACAACTATGGCTACACCTTC | CASRLSRVNNYGYTF
TRBJ2-5 | few | NA | TRBV7-6 | TGTGCCAGCAGCTTAGATCCTAGGGACGGAGAGACCCAGTACTTC | CASSLDPRDGETQYF